This TCR beta chain came from a study of regulatory T cells in long-lasting Graves disease. HTBI primers from iRepertoire and Arm-PCR of CDR3 regions yielded the TCR beta libraries. MiXCR, applied by TCRdb to the multiplex PCR reads, yields one record per CDR3 protein. This sample has 310,000 or so distinct CDR3 sequences, with around 20% found just once. The CDR3 is made up of 14 amino acids. Trimming pared 1 base from V and 4 bases from J, leaving 10 bases between. The germline V gene encodes CDR1 LGHDT and CDR2 YNNKEL (reference sequence). This clonotype was observed many times. The time point is: persistent/refractory GD, antithyroid drugs over 5 years with positive TRAb. PBMCs were the source of the RNA used for TCR sequencing.

The sample in question was peripheral blood mononuclear cells (PBMCs), obtained when the disease was refractory, from a patient treated with antithyroid drugs. The source of this sequence is a female donor with Graves disease. The chain employs TRBV3-1 and TRBJ1-2; D call uncertain. The CDR3 here is CASSQAVGSYGYTF. In nucleotides, the CDR3 is TGTGCCAGCAGCCAAGCGGTGGGAAGCTATGGCTACACCTTC.